The text below deals with one T cell receptor (beta chain). Its antigen is not identified. This record belongs to a study of cytomegalovirus exposure and HLA in healthy donors. Whole-study results and caveats: Trimming of TCR beta V- and J-genes showed a link, identified in a later analysis, to a missense DCLRE1C variant. A later analysis showed HLA-associated TCR beta chains outstripping equally common others in clonal expansion. When a later analysis was performed, an Asian-associated ancestry cluster reportedly had fewer N-insertions than the approximately 690-donor mean. Three of the chains that were CMV-associated were confirmed in vitro to be specific for CMV antigens.

Primers included in the PCR were 60 Vbeta and 13 Jbeta primers. Sequencing used immunoSEQ multiplex PCR; TCRdb keeps in-frame clones, though not all of them. The sample holds about 160,000 clones, 80% seen once. J gave up 4 bases and V 5 bases, and 6 bases lay outside the gene matches. There are 15 residues in the CDR3. From germline, CDR1 is MDHEN and CDR2 SYDVKM. The TCR sequence derives from a man younger than 40 in good health and CMV-seronegative. This rearrangement joins TRBV28 to TRBJ1-1; 11 nucleotides align to TRBD1. Sample: PBMCs. CDR3 region: CASSDPGTGGTEAFF. CDR3 sequence (DNA): TGTGCCAGCAGTGACCCCGGGACAGGGGGCACTGAAGCTTTCTTT. Using reference TRBV28 and TRBJ1-1 for the parts outside the CDR3, the full variable domain is DVKVTQSSRYLVKRTGEKVFLECVQDMDHENMFWYRQDPGLGLRLIYFSYDVKMKEKGDIPEGYSVSREKKERFSLILESASTNQTSMYLCASSDPGTGGTEAFFGQGTRLTVV.